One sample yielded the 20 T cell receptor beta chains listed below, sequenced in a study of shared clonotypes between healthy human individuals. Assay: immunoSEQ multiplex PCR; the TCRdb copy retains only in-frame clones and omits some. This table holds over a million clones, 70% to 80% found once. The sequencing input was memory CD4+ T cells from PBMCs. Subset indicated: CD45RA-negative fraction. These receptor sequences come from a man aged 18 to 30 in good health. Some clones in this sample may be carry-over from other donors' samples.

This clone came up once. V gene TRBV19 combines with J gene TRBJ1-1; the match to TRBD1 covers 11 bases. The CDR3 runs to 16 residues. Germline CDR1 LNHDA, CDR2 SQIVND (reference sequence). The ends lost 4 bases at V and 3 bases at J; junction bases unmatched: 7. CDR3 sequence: CASSRAPGQGDTEAFF. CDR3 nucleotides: TGTGCCAGTAGTAGAGCCCCGGGACAGGGGGACACTGAAGCTTTCTTT.

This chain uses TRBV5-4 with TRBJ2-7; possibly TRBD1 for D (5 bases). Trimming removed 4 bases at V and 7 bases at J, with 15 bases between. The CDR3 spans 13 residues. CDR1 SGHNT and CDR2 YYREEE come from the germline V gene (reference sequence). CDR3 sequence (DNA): TGTGCCAGCAGCGCCGAGACAGTGGGAGAGCAGTACTTC. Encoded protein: CASSAETVGEQYF.

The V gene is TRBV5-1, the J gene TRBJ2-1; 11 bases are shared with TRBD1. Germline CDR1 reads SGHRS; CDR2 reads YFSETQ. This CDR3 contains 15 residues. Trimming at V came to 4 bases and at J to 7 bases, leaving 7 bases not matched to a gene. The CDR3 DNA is TGCGCCAGCAGCCCCGGACAGGGGGCGGGGAATGAGCAGTTCTTC. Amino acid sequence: CASSPGQGAGNEQFF.

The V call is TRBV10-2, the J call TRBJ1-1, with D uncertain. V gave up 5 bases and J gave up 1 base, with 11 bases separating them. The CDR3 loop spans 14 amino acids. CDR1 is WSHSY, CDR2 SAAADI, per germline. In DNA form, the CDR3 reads TGCGCCAGCAGTTACGTCCAGACGAACACTGAAGCTTTCTTT. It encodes CASSYVQTNTEAFF.

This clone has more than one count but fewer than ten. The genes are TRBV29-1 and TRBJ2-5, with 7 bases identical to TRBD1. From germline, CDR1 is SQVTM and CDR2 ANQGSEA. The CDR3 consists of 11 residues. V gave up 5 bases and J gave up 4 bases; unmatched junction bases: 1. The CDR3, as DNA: TGCAGCGTTTACAGGGGAGAGACCCAGTACTTC. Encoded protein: CSVYRGETQYF.

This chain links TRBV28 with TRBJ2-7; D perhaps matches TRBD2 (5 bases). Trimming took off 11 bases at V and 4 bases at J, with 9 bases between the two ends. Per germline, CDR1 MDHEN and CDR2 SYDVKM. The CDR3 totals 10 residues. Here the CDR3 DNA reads TGTGCCTCGGGATTATACGAGCAGTACTTC. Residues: CASGLYEQYF.

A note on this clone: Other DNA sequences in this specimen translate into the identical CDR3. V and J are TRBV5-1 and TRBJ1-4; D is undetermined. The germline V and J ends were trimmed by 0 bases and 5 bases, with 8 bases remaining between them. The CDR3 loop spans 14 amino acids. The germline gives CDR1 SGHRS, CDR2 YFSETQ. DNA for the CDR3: TGCGCCAGCAGCTTGGCCCCGGGGAATGAAAAACTGTTTTTT. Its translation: CASSLAPGNEKLFF.

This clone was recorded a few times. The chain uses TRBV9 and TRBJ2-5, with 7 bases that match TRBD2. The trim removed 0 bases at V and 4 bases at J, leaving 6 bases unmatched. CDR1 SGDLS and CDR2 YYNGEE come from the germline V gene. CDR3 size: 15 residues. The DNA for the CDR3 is TGTGCCAGCAGCGTAGTTGTTAGCGGGTTAGAGACCCAGTACTTC. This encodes CASSVVVSGLETQYF. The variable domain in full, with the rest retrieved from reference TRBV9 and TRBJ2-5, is DSGVTQTPKHLITATGQRVTLRCSPRSGDLSVYWYQQSLDQGLQFLIQYYNGEERAKGNILERFSAQQFPDLHSELNLSSLELGDSALYFCASSVVVSGLETQYFGPGTRLLVL.

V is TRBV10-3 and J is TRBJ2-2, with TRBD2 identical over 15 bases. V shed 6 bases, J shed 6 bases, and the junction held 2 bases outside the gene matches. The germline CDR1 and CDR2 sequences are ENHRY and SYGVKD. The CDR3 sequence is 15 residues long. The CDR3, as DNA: TGTGCCATCAGAGGACTAGCGGGAGGGGCCGGGGAGCTGTTTTTT. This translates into CAIRGLAGGAGELFF.

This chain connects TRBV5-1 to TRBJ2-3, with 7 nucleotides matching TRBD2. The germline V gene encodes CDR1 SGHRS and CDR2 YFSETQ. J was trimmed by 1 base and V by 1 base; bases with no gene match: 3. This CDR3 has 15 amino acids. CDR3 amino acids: CASSLFAGGTDTQYF. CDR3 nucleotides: TGCGCCAGCAGCTTGTTCGCGGGAGGCACAGATACGCAGTATTTT. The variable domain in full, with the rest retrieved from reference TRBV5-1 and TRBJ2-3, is KAGVTQTPRYLIKTRGQQVTLSCSPISGHRSVSWYQQTPGQGLQFLFEYFSETQRNKGNFPGRFSGRQFSNSRSEMNVSTLELGDSALYLCASSLFAGGTDTQYFGPGTRLTVL.

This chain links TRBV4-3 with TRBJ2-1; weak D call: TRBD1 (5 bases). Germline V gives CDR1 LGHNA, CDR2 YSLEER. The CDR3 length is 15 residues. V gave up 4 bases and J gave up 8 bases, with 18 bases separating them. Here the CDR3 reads CASSLEWGRGDEQFF. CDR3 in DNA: TGCGCCAGCAGCCTCGAGTGGGGAAGGGGCGATGAGCAGTTCTTC.

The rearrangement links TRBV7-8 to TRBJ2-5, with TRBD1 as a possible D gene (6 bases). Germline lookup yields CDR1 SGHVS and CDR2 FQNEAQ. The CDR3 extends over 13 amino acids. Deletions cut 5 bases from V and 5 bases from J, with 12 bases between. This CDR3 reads CASSPRTVETQYF. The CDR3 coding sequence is TGTGCCAGCAGCCCGCGGACAGTTGAGACCCAGTACTTC.

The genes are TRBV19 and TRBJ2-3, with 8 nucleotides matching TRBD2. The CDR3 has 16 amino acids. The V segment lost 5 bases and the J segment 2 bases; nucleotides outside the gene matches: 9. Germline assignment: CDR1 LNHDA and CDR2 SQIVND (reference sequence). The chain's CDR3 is CASSAREGLITDTQYF. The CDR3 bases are TGTGCCAGTAGTGCCCGGGAGGGATTGATCACAGATACGCAGTATTTT.

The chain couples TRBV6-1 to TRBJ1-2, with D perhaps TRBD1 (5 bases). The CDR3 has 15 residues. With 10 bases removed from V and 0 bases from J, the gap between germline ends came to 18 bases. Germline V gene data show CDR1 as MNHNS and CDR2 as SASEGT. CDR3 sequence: CATSKQVTANYGYTF. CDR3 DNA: TGTGCCACCTCAAAACAGGTGACAGCTAACTATGGCTACACCTTC.

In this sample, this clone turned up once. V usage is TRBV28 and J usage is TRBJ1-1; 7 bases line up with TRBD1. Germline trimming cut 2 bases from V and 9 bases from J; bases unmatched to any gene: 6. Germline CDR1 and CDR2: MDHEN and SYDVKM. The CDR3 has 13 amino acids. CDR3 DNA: TGTGCCAGCAGTTTACCCGACAGGGATAAAGCTTTCTTT. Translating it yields CASSLPDRDKAFF.

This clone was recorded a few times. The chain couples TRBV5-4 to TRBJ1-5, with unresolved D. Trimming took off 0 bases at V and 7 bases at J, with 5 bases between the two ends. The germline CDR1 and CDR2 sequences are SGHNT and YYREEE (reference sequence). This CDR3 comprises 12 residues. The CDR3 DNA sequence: TGTGCCAGCAGCTTGGACGGCCAGCCCCAGCATTTT. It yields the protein CASSLDGQPQHF.

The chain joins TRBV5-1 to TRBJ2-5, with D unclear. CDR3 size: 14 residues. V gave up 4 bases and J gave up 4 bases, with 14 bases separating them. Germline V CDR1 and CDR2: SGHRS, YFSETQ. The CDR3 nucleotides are TGCGCCAGCAGCCTGGTCGTGGCATTAGAGACCCAGTACTTC. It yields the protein CASSLVVALETQYF.

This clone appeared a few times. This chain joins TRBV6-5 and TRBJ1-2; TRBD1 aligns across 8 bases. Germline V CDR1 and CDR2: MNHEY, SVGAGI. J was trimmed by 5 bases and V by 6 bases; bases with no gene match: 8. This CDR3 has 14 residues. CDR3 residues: CASRGVGQGYGYTF. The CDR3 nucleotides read TGTGCCAGCAGGGGCGTAGGACAGGGATATGGCTACACCTTC.

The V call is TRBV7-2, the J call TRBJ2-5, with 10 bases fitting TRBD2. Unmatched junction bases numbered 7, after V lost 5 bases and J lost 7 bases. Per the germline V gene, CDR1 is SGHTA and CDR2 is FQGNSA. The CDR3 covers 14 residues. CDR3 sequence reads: CASSVSGRSVTQYF. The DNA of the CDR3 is TGTGCCAGCAGCGTTAGCGGGAGGAGTGTGACCCAGTACTTC.

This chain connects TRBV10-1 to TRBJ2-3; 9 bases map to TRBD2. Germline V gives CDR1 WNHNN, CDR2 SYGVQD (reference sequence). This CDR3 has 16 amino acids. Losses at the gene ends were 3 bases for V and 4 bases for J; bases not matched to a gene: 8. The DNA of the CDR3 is TGCGCCAGCAGTGATCAGGGTAGCGGGAGTCCAGATACGCAGTATTTT. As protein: CASSDQGSGSPDTQYF.